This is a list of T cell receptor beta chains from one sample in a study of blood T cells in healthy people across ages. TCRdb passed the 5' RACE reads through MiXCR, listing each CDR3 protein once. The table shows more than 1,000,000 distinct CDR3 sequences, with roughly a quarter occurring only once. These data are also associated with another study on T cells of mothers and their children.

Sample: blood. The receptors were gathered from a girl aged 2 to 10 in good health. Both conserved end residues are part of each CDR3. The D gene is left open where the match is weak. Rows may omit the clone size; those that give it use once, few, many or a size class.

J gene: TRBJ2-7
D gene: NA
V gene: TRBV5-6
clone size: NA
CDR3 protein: CASSLREEQYF
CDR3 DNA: TGTGCCAGCAGCTTGCGCGAGGAGCAGTACTTC

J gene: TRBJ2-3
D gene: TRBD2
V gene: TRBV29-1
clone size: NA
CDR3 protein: CSVALGRAADTQYF
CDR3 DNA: TGCAGCGTTGCTCTCGGGAGGGCAGCAGATACGCAGTATTTT

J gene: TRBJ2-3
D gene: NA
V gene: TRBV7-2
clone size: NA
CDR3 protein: CASSLRFTRTDTQYF
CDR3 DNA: TGTGCCAGCAGCTTGCGGTTTACCCGCACAGATACGCAGTATTTT

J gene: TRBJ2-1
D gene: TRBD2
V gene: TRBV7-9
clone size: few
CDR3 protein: CASSLSRLAGYNEQFF
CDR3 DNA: TGTGCCAGCAGCTTATCTCGGCTAGCGGGTTACAATGAGCAGTTCTTC

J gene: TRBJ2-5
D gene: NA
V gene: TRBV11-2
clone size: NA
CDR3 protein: CASTTPGGIQETQYF
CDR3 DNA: TGTGCCAGCACCACCCCTGGGGGGATACAAGAGACCCAGTACTTC

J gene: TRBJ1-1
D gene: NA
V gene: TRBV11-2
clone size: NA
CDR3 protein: CAGSLEGTEAFF
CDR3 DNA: TGTGCCGGCAGCTTAGAGGGGACTGAAGCTTTCTTT

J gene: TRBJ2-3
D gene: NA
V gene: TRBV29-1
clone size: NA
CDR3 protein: CSVAMDSTDTQYF
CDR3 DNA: TGCAGCGTTGCTATGGACAGCACAGATACGCAGTATTTT

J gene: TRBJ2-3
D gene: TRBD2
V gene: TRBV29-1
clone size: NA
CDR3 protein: CSVDVGSGGTDTQYF
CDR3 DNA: TGCAGCGTTGATGTTGGTAGCGGGGGCACAGATACGCAGTATTTT

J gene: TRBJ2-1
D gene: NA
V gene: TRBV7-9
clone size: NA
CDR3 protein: CASSPGPVVDEQFF
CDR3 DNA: TGTGCCAGCAGCCCGGGACCCGTGGTGGATGAGCAGTTCTTC

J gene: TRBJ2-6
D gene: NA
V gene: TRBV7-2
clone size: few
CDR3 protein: CASSPPRSGANVLTF
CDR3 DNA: TGTGCCAGCAGCCCCCCTAGGTCTGGAGCCAACGTCCTGACTTTC

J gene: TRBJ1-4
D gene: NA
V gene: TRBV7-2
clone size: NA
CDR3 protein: CASSLWGATNEKLFF
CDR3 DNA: TGTGCCAGCAGCTTATGGGGCGCAACTAATGAAAAACTGTTTTTT

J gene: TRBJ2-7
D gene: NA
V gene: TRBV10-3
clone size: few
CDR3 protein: CAISESGGNEQYF
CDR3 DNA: TGTGCCATCAGTGAGTCGGGGGGCAACGAGCAGTACTTC

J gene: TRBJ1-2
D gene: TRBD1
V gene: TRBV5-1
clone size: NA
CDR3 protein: CASSLAGQPTSSYTF
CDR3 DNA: TGCGCCAGCAGCTTGGCGGGACAGCCCACGTCAAGCTACACCTTC

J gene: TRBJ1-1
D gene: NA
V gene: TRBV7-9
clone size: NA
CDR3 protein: CASSSTFNTEAFF
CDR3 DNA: TGTGCCAGCAGCTCGACATTTAACACTGAAGCTTTCTTT

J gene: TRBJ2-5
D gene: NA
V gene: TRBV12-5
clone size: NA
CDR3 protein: CASGLVRPSTNAETQYF
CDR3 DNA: TGTGCTAGTGGTTTGGTACGCCCTAGTACAAACGCAGAGACCCAGTACTTC

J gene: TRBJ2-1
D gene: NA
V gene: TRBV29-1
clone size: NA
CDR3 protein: CSVSTYEQFF
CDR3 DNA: TGCAGCGTTTCAACGTATGAGCAGTTCTTC

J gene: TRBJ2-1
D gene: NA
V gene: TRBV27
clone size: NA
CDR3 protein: CASNDTPSSYNEQFF
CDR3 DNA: TGTGCCAGCAACGATACTCCTAGCTCCTACAATGAGCAGTTCTTC

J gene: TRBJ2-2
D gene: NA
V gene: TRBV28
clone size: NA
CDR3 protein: CASSLSGGTSSGVVSGELFF
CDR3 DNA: TGTGCCAGCAGTTTATCCGGAGGAACTAGCTCGGGGGTAGTATCCGGGGAGCTGTTTTTT

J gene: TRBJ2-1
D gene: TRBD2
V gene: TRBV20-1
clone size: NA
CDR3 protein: CSAREPTAGVINEQFF
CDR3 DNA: TGCAGTGCTAGAGAACCGACCGCGGGAGTGATCAATGAGCAGTTCTTC

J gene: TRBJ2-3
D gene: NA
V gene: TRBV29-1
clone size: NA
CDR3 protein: CSVWADHTDTQYF
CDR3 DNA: TGCAGCGTTTGGGCGGACCACACAGATACGCAGTATTTT

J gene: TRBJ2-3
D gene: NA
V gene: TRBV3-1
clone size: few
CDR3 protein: CASSHLSEGGSDTQYF
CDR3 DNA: TGTGCCAGCAGCCACCTCTCGGAGGGGGGATCAGATACGCAGTATTTT

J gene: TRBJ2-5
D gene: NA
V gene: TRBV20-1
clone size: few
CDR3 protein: CSARGGTQYF
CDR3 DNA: TGCAGTGCTAGAGGAGGGACCCAGTACTTC

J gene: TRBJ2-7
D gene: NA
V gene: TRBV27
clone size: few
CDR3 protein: CASGWGVPFIYEQYF
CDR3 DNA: TGTGCCAGCGGCTGGGGGGTCCCTTTTATCTACGAGCAGTACTTC

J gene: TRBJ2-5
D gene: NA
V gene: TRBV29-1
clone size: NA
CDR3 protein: CSVQSQETQYF
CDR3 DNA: TGCAGCGTTCAGAGTCAAGAGACCCAGTACTTC

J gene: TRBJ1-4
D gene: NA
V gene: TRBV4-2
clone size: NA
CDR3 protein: CASSQDGSGPPPEKLFF
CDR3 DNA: TGTGCCAGCAGCCAAGACGGGTCAGGACCCCCTCCCGAAAAACTGTTTTTT